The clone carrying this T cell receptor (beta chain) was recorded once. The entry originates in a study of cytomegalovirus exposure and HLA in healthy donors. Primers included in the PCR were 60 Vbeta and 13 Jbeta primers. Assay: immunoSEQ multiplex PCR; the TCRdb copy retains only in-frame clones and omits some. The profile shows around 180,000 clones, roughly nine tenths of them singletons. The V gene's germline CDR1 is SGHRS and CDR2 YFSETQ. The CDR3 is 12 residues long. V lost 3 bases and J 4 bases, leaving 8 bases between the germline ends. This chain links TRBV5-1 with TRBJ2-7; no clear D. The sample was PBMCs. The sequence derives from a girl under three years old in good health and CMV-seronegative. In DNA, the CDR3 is TGCGCCAGCAGCTCGGAGCTATACGAGCAGTACTTC. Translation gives CASSSELYEQYF.